Described below is a single TCR beta chain sequence and its context. Sequencing was performed with immunoSEQ multiplex PCR; in TCRdb, only in-frame clones are kept and a portion is missing. The sample shows 87,000 or so clones, around 92% of them seen only once. These data are taken from a study of technical replicates of blood from a handful of donors. Germline values: CDR1 SGHAT, CDR2 FQNNGV. Trimming cost V 5 bases and J 3 bases; bases outside gene matches: 9. The CDR3 spans 15 residues. The sequence was collected from a human donor in good health. V is TRBV11-2 and J is TRBJ2-7, with TRBD1 matching over 8 bases. The sequencing input was T cells isolated from PBMCs. The CDR3 region has the DNA TGTGCCAGCAGCCGGCAGGGGGCCGTTGACTACGAGCAGTACTTC. Translating gives CASSRQGAVDYEQYF.